This TCR beta chain was profiled in a study of CD8+ T cells in alopecia areata. For the study at large: For the treated group, dosing was oral tofacitinib at 5 to 10 mg twice daily. Tofacitinib therapy lasting 6 to 18 months was followed by 6 months off drug.

Study results and caveats: Whereas mice showed it more clearly, TCR sharing across patients was murkier, possibly because of HLA. Researchers report lesional scalp, most notably alopecia totalis/universalis, outstripped normal scalp in clonality.

Extracted from the samples, RNA was reverse transcribed into cDNA to serve as the sequencing template. TCRdb's table, derived via immunoSEQ multiplex PCR, lists solely in-frame clones and lacks some. The table records more than 95,000 clones, roughly two fifths of them present only once. As to this clone: Its antigen is not identified.

The CDR3 spans 14 residues. V lost 7 bases and J lost 0, with 14 bases in between. Per the germline V gene, CDR1 is SQVTM and CDR2 is ANQGSEA. The origin of this receptor is a human donor with alopecia areata. The rearrangement uses TRBV29-1 and TRBJ2-3; either TRBD1 or TRBD2 may supply D (5 bases each). Sequencing was performed on CD4+ T cells sorted from blood. In nucleotides, the CDR3 is TGCAGCGCCCCCGGGGCAGGGAGCACAGATACGCAGTATTTT. Protein sequence: CSAPGAGSTDTQYF.